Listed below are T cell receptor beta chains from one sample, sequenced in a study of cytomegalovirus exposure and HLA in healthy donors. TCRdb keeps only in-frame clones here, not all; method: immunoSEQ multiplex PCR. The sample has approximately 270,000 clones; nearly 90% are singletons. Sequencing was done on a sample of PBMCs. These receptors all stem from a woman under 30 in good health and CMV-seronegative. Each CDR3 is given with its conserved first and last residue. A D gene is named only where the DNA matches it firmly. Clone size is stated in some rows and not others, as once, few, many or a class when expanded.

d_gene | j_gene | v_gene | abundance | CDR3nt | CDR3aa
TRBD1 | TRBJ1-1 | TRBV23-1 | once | TGCGCCAGCAGTCAAAGACAGGGTGCCTCTGAAGCTTTCTTT | CASSQRQGASEAFF
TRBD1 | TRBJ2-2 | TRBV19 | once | TGTGCCAGTAGTAGGACCCGGGACAGACGAACCGGGGAGCTGTTTTTT | CASSRTRDRRTGELFF
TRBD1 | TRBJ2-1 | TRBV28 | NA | TGTGCCAGCAGTTTGAGAGACAGGGGGCCCAATGAGCAGTTCTTC | CASSLRDRGPNEQFF
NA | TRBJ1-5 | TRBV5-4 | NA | TGTGCCAGCAGCTTGCAGGGGCAGCCCCAGCATTTT | CASSLQGQPQHF
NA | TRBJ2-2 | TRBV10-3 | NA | NA | CAISSGQGGTGELFF
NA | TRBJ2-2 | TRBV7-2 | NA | TGTGCCAGCAGCTTAGCCCCAGGATCAAACACCGGGGAGCTGTTTTTT | CASSLAPGSNTGELFF
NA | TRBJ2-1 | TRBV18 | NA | TGTGCCAGCTCCCCCTTCAGCTCCTACAATGAGCAGTTCTTC | CASSPFSSYNEQFF
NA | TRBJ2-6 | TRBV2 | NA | TGTGCCAGCAGTTATATTCAGGGTTTGGGATCCGGGGCCAACGTCCTGACTTTC | CASSYIQGLGSGANVLTF
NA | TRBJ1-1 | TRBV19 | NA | TGTGCCAGTAGTATACTTTCCACTGAAGCTTTCTTT | CASSILSTEAFF
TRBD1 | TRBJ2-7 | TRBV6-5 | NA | TGTGCCAGCAGTTACTCCGTGACAGGGTTCTACGAGCAGTACTTC | CASSYSVTGFYEQYF
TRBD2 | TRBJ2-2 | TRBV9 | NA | TGTGCCAGCAGCGTAGCGGGGGGGCCAGCCGGGGAGCTGTTTTTT | CASSVAGGPAGELFF
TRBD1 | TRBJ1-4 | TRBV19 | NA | TGTGCCAGTAGTATAGATCTGGCCGGGGAGACAGGGCATAATGAAAAACTGTTTTTT | CASSIDLAGETGHNEKLFF
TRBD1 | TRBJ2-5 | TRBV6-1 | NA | TGTGCCAGCAGCACACAGGGGCCTGGGGAGACCCAGTACTTC | CASSTQGPGETQYF
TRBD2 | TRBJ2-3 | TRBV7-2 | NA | TGTGCCAGCAGCTTAGCGGGGGGGAACACAGATACGCAGTATTTT | CASSLAGGNTDTQYF
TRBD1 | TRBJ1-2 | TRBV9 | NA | TGTGCCAGCAGCGTAGGGGGACAGACGAACTATGGCTACACCTTC | CASSVGGQTNYGYTF
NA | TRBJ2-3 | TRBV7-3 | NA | TGTGCCAGCAGCTTAGAGGTTGGAGATACGCAGTATTTT | CASSLEVGDTQYF
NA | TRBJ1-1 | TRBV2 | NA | TGTGCCAGCCTTTGGTACAGGAATCCTGAAGCTTTCTTT | CASLWYRNPEAFF
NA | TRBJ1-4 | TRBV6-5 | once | TGTGCCAGCAGTGAAGATAGTAGGAGGGAAAAACTGTTTTTT | CASSEDSRREKLFF
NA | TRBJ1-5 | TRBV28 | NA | TGTGCCAGCAGTTTCTATTCAGGGTCGGGCAATCAGCCCCAGCATTTT | CASSFYSGSGNQPQHF
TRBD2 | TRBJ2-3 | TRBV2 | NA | TGTGCCAGCGGGGGCGGGGGGCTGAGCACAGATACGCAGTATTTT | CASGGGGLSTDTQYF
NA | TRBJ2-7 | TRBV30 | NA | TGTGCCTGGAGTCCCCTCTCTGAGTACTCCTACGAGCAGTACTTC | CAWSPLSEYSYEQYF
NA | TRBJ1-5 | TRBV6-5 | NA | TGTGCCAGCAGTTACTCTTCGGGGTGGGGTCAGCCCCAGCATTTT | CASSYSSGWGQPQHF